The present T cell receptor beta chain was sequenced within a study of shared clonotypes between healthy human individuals. Method: immunoSEQ multiplex PCR; TCRdb's copy keeps in-frame clones and lacks some. Here the sample spans 2 million to 2.5 million clones, approximately 94% being singletons. This CDR3 contains 15 residues. Trimming left V 6 bases short and J 0 bases short, with 11 bases between. Germline CDR1 reads SNHLY; CDR2 reads FYNNEI. The sequence came from a man aged 18 to 29 in good health. Material: naive CD4+ T cells sorted from blood. Indicated subset: CD45RA+ positively selected. The chain carries TRBV2 and TRBJ2-2; D not resolved. CDR3 nucleotide sequence: TGTGCCAGCAGCACGACTGCGGCGAACACCGGGGAGCTGTTTTTT. Translating gives CASSTTAANTGELFF. Combining the CDR3 with reference TRBV2 and TRBJ2-2 gives the whole variable domain EPEVTQTPSHQVTQMGQEVILRCVPISNHLYFYWYRQILGQKVEFLVSFYNNEISEKSEIFDDQFSVERPDGSNFTLKIRSTKLEDSAMYFCASSTTAANTGELFFGEGSRLTVL.